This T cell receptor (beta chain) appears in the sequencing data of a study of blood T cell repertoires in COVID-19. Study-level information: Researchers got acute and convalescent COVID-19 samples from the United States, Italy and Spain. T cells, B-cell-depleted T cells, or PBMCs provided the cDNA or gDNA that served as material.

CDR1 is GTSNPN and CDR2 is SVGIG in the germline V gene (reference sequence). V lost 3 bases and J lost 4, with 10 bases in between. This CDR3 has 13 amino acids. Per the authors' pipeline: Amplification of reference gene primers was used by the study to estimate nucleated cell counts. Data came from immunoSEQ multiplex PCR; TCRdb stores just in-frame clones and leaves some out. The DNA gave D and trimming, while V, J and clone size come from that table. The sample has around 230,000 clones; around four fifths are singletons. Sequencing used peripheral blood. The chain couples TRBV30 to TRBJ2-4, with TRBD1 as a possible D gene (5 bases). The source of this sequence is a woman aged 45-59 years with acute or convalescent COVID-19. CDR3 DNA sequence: TGTGCCTGGAGGGTGGCAGGGAAAAACATTCAGTACTTC. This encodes CAWRVAGKNIQYF.